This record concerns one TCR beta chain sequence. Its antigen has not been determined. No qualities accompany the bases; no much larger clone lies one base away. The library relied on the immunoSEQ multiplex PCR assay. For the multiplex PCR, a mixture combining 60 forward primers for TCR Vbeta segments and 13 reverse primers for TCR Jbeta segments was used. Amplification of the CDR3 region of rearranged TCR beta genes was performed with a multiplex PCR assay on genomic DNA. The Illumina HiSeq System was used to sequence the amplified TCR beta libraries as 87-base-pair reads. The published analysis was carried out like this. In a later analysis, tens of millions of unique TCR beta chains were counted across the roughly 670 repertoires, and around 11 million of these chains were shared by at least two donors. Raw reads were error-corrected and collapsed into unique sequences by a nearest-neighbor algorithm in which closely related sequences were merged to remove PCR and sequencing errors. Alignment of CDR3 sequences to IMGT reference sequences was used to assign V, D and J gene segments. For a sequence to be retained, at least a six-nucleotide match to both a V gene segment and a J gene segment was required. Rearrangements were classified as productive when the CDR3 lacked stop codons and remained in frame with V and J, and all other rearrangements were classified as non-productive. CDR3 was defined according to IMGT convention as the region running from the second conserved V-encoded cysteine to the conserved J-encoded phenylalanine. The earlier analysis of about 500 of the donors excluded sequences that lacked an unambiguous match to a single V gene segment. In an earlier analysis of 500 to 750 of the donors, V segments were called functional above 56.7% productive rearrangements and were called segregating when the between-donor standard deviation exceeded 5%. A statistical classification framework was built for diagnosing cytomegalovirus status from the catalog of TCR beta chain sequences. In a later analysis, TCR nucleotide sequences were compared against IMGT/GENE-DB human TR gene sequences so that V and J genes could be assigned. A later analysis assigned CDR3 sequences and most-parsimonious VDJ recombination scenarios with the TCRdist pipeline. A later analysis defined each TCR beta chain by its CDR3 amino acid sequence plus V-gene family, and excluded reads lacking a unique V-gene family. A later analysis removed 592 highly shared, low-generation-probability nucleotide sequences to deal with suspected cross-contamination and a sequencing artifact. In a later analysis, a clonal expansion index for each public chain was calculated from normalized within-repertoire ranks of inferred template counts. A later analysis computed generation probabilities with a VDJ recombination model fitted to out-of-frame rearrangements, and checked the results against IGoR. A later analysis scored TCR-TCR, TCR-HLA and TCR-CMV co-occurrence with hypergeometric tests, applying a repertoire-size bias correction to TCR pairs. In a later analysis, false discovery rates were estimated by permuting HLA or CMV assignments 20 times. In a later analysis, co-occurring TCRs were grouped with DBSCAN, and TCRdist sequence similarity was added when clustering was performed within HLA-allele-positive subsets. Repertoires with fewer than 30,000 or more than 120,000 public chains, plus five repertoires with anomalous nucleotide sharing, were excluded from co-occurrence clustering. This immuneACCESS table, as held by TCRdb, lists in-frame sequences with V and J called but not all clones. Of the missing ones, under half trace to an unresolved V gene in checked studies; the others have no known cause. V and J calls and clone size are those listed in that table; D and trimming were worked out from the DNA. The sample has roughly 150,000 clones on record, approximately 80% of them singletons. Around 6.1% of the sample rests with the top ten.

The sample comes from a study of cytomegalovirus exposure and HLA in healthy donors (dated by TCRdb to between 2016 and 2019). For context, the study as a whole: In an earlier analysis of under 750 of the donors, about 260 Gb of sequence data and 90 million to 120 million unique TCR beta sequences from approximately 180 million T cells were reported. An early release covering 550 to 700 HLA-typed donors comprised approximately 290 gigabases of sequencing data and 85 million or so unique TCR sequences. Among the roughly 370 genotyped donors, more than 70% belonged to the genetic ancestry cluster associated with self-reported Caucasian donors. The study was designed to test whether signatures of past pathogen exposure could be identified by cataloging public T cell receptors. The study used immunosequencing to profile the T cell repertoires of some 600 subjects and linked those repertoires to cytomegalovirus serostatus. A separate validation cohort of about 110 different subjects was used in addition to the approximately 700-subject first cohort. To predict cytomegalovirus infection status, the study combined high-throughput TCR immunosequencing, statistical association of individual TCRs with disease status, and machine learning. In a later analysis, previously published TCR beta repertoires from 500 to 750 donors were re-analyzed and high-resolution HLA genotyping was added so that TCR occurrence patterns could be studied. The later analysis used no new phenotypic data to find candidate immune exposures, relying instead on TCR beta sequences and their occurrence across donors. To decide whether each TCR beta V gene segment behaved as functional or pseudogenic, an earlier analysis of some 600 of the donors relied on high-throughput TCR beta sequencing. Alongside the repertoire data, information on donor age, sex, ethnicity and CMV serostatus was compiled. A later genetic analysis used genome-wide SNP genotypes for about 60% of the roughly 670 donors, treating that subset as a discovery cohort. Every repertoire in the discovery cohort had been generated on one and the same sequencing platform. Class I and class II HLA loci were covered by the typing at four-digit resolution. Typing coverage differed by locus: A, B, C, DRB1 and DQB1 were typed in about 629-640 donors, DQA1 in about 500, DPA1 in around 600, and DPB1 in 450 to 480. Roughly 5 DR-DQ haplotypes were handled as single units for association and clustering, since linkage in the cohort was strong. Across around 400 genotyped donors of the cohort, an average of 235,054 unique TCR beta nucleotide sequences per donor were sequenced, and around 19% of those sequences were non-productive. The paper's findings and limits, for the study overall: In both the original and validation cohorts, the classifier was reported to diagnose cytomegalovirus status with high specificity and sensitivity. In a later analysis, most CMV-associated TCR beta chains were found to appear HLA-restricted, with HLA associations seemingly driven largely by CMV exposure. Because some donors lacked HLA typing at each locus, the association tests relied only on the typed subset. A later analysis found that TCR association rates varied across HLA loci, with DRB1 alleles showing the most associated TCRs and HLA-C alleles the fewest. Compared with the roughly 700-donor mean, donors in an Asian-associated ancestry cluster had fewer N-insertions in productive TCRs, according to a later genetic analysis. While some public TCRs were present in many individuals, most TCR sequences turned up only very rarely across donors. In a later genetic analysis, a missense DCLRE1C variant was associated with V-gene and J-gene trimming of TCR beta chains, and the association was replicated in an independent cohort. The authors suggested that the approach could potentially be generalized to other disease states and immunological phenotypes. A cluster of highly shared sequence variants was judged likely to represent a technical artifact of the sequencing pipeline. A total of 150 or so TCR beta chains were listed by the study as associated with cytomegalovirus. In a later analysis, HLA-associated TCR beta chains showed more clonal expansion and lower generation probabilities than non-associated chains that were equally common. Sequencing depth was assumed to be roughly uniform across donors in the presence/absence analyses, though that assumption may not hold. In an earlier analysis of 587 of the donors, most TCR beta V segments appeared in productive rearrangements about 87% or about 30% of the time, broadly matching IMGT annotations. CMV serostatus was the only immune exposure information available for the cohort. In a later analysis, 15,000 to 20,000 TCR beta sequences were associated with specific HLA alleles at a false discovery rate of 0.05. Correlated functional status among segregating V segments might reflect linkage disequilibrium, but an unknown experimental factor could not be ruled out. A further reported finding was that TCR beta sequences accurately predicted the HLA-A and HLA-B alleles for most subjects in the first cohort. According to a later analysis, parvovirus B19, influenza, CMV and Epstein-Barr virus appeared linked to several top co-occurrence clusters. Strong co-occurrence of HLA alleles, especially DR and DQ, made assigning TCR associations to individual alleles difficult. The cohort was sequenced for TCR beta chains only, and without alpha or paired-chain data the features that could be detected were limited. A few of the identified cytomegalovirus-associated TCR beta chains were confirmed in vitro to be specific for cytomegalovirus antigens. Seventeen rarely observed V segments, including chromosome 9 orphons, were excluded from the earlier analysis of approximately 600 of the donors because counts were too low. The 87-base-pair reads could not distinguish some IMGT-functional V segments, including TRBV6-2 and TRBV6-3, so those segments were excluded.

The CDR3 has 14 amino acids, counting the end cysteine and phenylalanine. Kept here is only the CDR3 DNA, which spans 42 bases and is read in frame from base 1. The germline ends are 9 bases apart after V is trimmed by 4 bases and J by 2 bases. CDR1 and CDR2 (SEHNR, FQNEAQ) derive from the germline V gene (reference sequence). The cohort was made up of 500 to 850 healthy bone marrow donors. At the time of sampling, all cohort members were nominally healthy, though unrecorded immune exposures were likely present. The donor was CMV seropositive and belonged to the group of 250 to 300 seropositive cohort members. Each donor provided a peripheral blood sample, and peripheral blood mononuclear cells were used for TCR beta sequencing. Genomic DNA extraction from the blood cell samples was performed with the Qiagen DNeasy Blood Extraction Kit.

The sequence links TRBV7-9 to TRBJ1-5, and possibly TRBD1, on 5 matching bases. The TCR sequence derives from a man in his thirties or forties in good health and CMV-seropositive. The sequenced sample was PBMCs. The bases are TGTGCCAGCAGCTCCAAAGGGGGCAATCAGCCCCAGCATTTT. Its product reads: CASSSKGGNQPQHF. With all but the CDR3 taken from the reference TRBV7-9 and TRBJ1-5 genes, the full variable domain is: DTGVSQNPRHKITKRGQNVTFRCDPISEHNRLYWYRQTLGQGPEFLTYFQNEAQLEKSRLLSDRFSAERPKGSFSTLEIQRTEQGDSAMYLCASSSKGGNQPQHFGDGTRLSIL.